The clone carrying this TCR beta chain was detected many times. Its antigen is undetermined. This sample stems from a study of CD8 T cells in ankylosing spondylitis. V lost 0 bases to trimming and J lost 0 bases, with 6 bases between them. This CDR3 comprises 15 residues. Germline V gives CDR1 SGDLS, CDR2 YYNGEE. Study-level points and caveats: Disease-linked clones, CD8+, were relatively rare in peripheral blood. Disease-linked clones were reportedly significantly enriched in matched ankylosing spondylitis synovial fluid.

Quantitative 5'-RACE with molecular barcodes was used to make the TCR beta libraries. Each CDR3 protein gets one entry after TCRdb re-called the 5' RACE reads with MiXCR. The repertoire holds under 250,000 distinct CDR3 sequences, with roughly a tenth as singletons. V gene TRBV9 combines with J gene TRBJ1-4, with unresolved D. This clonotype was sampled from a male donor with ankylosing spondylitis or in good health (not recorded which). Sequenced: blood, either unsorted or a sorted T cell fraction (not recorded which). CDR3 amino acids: CASSVGGSTNEKLFF. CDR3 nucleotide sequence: TGTGCCAGCAGCGTAGGGGGTTCAACTAATGAAAAACTGTTTTTT.